A single sample is the source of the 28 T cell receptor beta chains below, sequenced in a study of cytomegalovirus exposure and HLA in healthy donors. PCR employed 60 Vbeta and 13 Jbeta primers. This table comes from immunoSEQ multiplex PCR, and its TCRdb copy is limited to in-frame clones, with some not included. Here the sample table reports some 120,000 clones. Source material: PBMCs. These receptors originate from a man younger than 30 in good health and CMV-seronegative.

The chain uses TRBV27 and TRBJ1-1, with a weak D call TRBD1 (6 bases). This CDR3 has 11 amino acids. Trimming pared 10 bases from V and 8 bases from J, leaving 14 bases between. Germline CDR1 is MNHEY and CDR2 is SMNVEV (reference sequence). In DNA, the CDR3 is TGTGCCACTAAGGGGACACAAGAAGCTTTCTTT. It codes for CATKGTQEAFF.

The V gene is TRBV5-6, the J gene TRBJ2-1; 9 nucleotides line up with TRBD2. The germline V gene encodes CDR1 SGHDT and CDR2 YYEEEE. The CDR3 is made up of 16 amino acids. The V and J ends lost 4 bases and 1 base, in that order; junction bases with no gene match: 6. Here the CDR3 reads CASSLSSGGSYNEQFF. For the CDR3, the DNA is TGTGCCAGCAGCCTTAGTAGCGGGGGTTCCTACAATGAGCAGTTCTTC.

The CDR3 DNA follows: TGTGCCAGCAGTGATGTGTCGGGAGAGGGCACCGGGGAGCTGTTTTTT. This codes for CASSDVSGEGTGELFF. J is TRBJ2-2 and V is TRBV25-1; weak D call: TRBD2 (6 bases). Germline V gene data show CDR1 as MGHDK and CDR2 as SYGVNS. The CDR3 loop spans 16 amino acids. Trimming removed 3 bases from V and 4 bases from J, with 15 bases in between.

V is TRBV9 and J is TRBJ2-1; D is possibly TRBD1 (7 bases). Trimming shortened V by 3 bases and J by 9 bases, and 13 bases separated the two germline ends. CDR3 length: 13 residues. Germline values: CDR1 SGDLS, CDR2 YYNGEE. The CDR3 DNA follows: TGTGCCAGCAGCGCCCTCCAGGGGGGTGAGCAGTTCTTC. This translates into CASSALQGGEQFF.

The chain joins TRBV5-1 to TRBJ2-2; 7 bases align to TRBD2. Losses at the gene ends were 0 bases for V and 2 bases for J; bases not matched to a gene: 4. The germline gives CDR1 SGHRS, CDR2 YFSETQ. CDR3 size: 16 residues. CDR3 in amino acids: CASSLDLAVNTGELFF. In DNA, the CDR3 is TGCGCCAGCAGCTTGGATCTAGCGGTCAACACCGGGGAGCTGTTTTTT.

The chain couples TRBV4-1 to TRBJ2-7; D gene unclear. From germline, CDR1 is MGHRA and CDR2 YSYEKL. The CDR3 has 13 amino acids. V lost 1 base to trimming and J lost 8 bases, with 12 bases between them. This CDR3 is CASSQVGERKQYF. For the CDR3, the DNA is TGCGCCAGCAGCCAAGTGGGCGAAAGGAAGCAGTACTTC.

This chain links TRBV9 with TRBJ2-2; perhaps TRBD2 as D (6 bases). Between the trimmed V and J ends, which lost 0 bases and 5 bases, there was a span of 8 bases. Per the germline V gene, CDR1 is SGDLS and CDR2 is YYNGEE. The CDR3 is 14 amino acids. Here the CDR3 DNA reads TGTGCCAGCAGCGTAGGCCGGGAGACCGGGGAGCTGTTTTTT. It encodes CASSVGRETGELFF.

The chain couples TRBV7-2 to TRBJ2-5, with 13 bases matching TRBD2. This CDR3 region has 16 residues. The junction had 7 bases not matched to a gene; V was cut back by 5 bases and J by 4 bases. Per the germline V gene, CDR1 is SGHTA and CDR2 is FQGNSA. For the CDR3, the DNA is TGTGCCAGCAGCCCAGGACTAGCGGGAGTTAGAGAGACCCAGTACTTC. Its protein is CASSPGLAGVRETQYF.

The chain joins TRBV6-1 to TRBJ2-1; 7 bases match TRBD2. V lost 2 bases and J lost 3; bases outside the gene matches: 4. Germline CDR1 MNHNS, CDR2 SASEGT. CDR3 length: 15 residues. CDR3 nucleotide sequence: TGTGCCAGCAGTGAACTCCCGGGAGGCTACAATGAGCAGTTCTTC. Amino acids: CASSELPGGYNEQFF.

V and J are TRBV19 and TRBJ2-7; D perhaps matches TRBD1 (5 bases). Germline V gene data show CDR1 as LNHDA and CDR2 as SQIVND (reference sequence). V was pared by 4 bases and J by 1 base, with 8 bases between. This CDR3 contains 13 residues. As DNA, the CDR3 is TGTGCCAGTAGTAAGAAGGGGTCCTACGAGCAGTACTTC. Translated: CASSKKGSYEQYF.

The CDR3 loop reads CASSHGTSGYEQYF. As DNA, the CDR3 is TGCGCCAGCAGCCATGGGACTAGCGGCTACGAGCAGTACTTC. The chain recombines TRBV4-1 with TRBJ2-7, with 11 bases identical to TRBD2. The CDR3 is 14 amino acids. J lost 3 bases, V lost 3 bases, and 1 base had no gene match. Germline CDR1 reads MGHRA; CDR2 reads YSYEKL.

The chain has TRBV5-8 and TRBJ1-2, with 10 bases that match TRBD1. Germline trimming cut 4 bases from V and 3 bases from J; bases unmatched to any gene: 6. Looked up from germline, CDR1 is SGHTS and CDR2 is YDEGEE. The CDR3 covers 15 residues. CDR3 protein: CASSKGQGIDYGYTF. DNA of the CDR3: TGTGCCAGCAGCAAGGGACAGGGGATAGACTATGGCTACACCTTC. Supplemented by reference TRBV5-8 and TRBJ1-2, the full variable domain reads EAGVTQSPTHLIKTRGQQATLRCSPISGHTSVYWYQQALGLGLQFLLWYDEGEERNRGNFPPRFSGRQFPNYSSELNVNALELEDSALYLCASSKGQGIDYGYTFGSGTRLTVV.

The chain combines TRBV19 with TRBJ1-1, with a weak D call TRBD1 (6 bases). Trimming took off 9 bases at V and 0 bases at J, with 14 bases between the two ends. Germline CDR1 LNHDA, CDR2 SQIVND (reference sequence). The CDR3 is 14 residues long. In nucleotides, the CDR3 is TGTGCCAGCTGGACAGCCAAATTGAACACTGAAGCTTTCTTT. It codes for CASWTAKLNTEAFF.

V gene TRBV6-4 combines with J gene TRBJ1-1; D unclear. The CDR3 consists of 13 residues. CDR1 and CDR2 (germline): MRHNA, SNTAGT. Trimming took 2 bases from V and 5 from J, leaving 9 bases between them. CDR3 region: CASSDAGHTEAFF. CDR3 DNA sequence: TGTGCCAGCAGTGACGCAGGTCATACTGAAGCTTTCTTT.

The J gene is TRBJ1-5, the V gene TRBV7-9; D gene ambiguous. CDR3 length: 13 residues. CDR1 is SEHNR, CDR2 FQNEAQ, per germline (reference sequence). With 5 bases removed from V and 7 bases from J, the gap between germline ends came to 12 bases. CDR3 bases: TGTGCCAGCAGCCTGACCGGAGTCCAGCCCCAGCATTTT. Translating it yields CASSLTGVQPQHF.

This sequence joins TRBV28 and TRBJ2-3, with a weak D call TRBD1 (6 bases). CDR1 and CDR2 from the germline V gene are MDHEN and SYDVKM. Trimming removed 3 bases from V and 6 bases from J, with 13 bases in between. CDR3 length: 14 amino acids. The CDR3 region is CASSLDRISDTQYF. Written as DNA, the CDR3 is TGTGCCAGCAGTTTGGACAGAATCTCGGATACGCAGTATTTT. Looking up the rest from reference TRBV28 and TRBJ2-3 gives the full variable domain: DVKVTQSSRYLVKRTGEKVFLECVQDMDHENMFWYRQDPGLGLRLIYFSYDVKMKEKGDIPEGYSVSREKKERFSLILESASTNQTSMYLCASSLDRISDTQYFGPGTRLTVL.

The chain recombines TRBV7-9 with TRBJ1-1; D perhaps matches TRBD1 (5 bases). The germline CDR1 and CDR2 sequences are SEHNR and FQNEAQ (reference sequence). V lost 4 bases and J lost 1, with 16 bases in between. The CDR3 is made up of 16 amino acids. The CDR3 DNA is TGTGCCAGCAGCTCAAACCTTGGCGGGGGGAACACTGAAGCTTTCTTT. It translates to CASSSNLGGGNTEAFF.

In nucleotides, the CDR3 is TGCAGTGCTAGCCGACTACAGGAGCAGTTCTTC. This sequence encodes CSASRLQEQFF. This chain joins TRBV20-1 and TRBJ2-1; possible D gene TRBD2, 5 bases. This CDR3 is 11 amino acids long. Germline loops: CDR1 DFQATT, CDR2 SNEGSKA (reference sequence). The V and J ends lost 3 bases and 10 bases respectively, with 10 bases between them.

The J gene is TRBJ2-7, the V gene TRBV9; possible D gene TRBD2, 5 bases. Germline V gene data show CDR1 as SGDLS and CDR2 as YYNGEE. The CDR3 extends over 14 amino acids. V gave up 3 bases and J gave up 0 bases, with 10 bases separating them. The CDR3 nucleotides read TGTGCCAGCAGCGGGACTTCGCTCTCCTACGAGCAGTACTTC. Its protein product is CASSGTSLSYEQYF. Looking up the rest from reference TRBV9 and TRBJ2-7 gives the full variable domain: DSGVTQTPKHLITATGQRVTLRCSPRSGDLSVYWYQQSLDQGLQFLIQYYNGEERAKGNILERFSAQQFPDLHSELNLSSLELGDSALYFCASSGTSLSYEQYFGPGTRLTVT.

The chain couples TRBV7-8 to TRBJ1-4; weak D call: TRBD1 (5 bases). Germline V gene data show CDR1 as SGHVS and CDR2 as FQNEAQ. This CDR3 region has 13 residues. V lost 1 base and J 8 bases, leaving 8 bases between the germline ends. The CDR3 reads CASSLGGGEKLFF. In DNA form, the CDR3 reads TGTGCCAGCAGCTTAGGCGGGGGAGAAAAACTGTTTTTT.

The chain has TRBV7-8 and TRBJ1-4, with D perhaps matching TRBD1 (5 bases). This CDR3 is built from 14 residues. The germline CDR1 and CDR2 sequences are SGHVS and FQNEAQ. The V gene lost 5 bases and the J gene lost 7 bases, with 14 bases spanning the gap. The CDR3, as DNA: TGTGCCAGCAGCATGGGGCGCCAAGGTGAAAAACTGTTTTTT. This sequence encodes CASSMGRQGEKLFF.

The chain joins TRBV25-1 to TRBJ1-1; 9 bases line up with TRBD1. The V gene's germline CDR1 is MGHDK and CDR2 SYGVNS. This CDR3 is 14 amino acids long. V lost 6 bases and J lost 1; bases outside the gene matches: 3. The CDR3 coding sequence is TGTGCCAGCAGCCGACAGGGGGGGAACACTGAAGCTTTCTTT. This sequence encodes CASSRQGGNTEAFF.

The V gene is TRBV2, the J gene TRBJ1-4, with D hard to call. The CDR3 has 13 residues. Per the germline V gene, CDR1 is SNHLY and CDR2 is FYNNEI. Trimming took off 4 bases at V and 8 bases at J, with 11 bases between the two ends. DNA of the CDR3: TGTGCCAGCAGTGTGAGGGATCGAGAAAAACTGTTTTTT. This sequence encodes CASSVRDREKLFF.

The J gene is TRBJ1-3, the V gene TRBV11-2; 9 nucleotides line up with TRBD1. There are 16 residues in the CDR3. Germline V lookup: CDR1 SGHAT, CDR2 FQNNGV. V lost 4 bases and J lost 3; bases outside the gene matches: 7. CDR3 sequence (DNA): TGTGCCAGCAGCTCGGGGACAGGGCGATATGGAAACACCATATATTTT. Its translation is CASSSGTGRYGNTIYF.

V gene TRBV25-1 combines with J gene TRBJ1-2, with D possibly being TRBD1 (6 bases). Germline V gene lookup returns CDR1 MGHDK and CDR2 SYGVNS. The CDR3 has 15 amino acids. V dropped 6 bases and J dropped 3 bases, with 17 bases sitting between them. The CDR3 DNA follows: TGTGCCAGCAGGACCGGGACATCCCCCCACTATGGCTACACCTTC. It codes for CASRTGTSPHYGYTF.

J is TRBJ1-4 and V is TRBV7-2, with D hard to call. Between the trimmed V and J ends, which lost 6 bases and 3 bases, there was a span of 8 bases. Germline loops: CDR1 SGHTA, CDR2 FQGNSA. This CDR3 is 13 amino acids long. The CDR3 sequence is CASRERANEKLFF. The CDR3 coding sequence is TGTGCCAGCAGGGAACGGGCTAATGAAAAACTGTTTTTT.

The V call is TRBV9, the J call TRBJ2-7, with D possibly being TRBD1 (5 bases). Germline-derived CDR1 and CDR2 are SGDLS and YYNGEE. Trimming removed 0 bases at V and 6 bases at J, with 13 bases between. This CDR3 is built from 14 residues. The CDR3, as DNA: TGTGCCAGCAGCGTAGCCCCTCAGGGTGGCGAGCAGTACTTC. Amino acids: CASSVAPQGGEQYF.

V is TRBV30 and J is TRBJ1-4, with 7 nucleotides matching TRBD1. This CDR3 is 16 amino acids long. V lost 3 bases and J lost 10; bases outside the gene matches: 17. Germline-derived CDR1 and CDR2 are GTSNPN and SVGIG (reference sequence). CDR3 nucleotides: TGTGCCTGGAGAAACCTGGGACCTACAGGGGTCAGAAAACTGTTTTTT. It yields the protein CAWRNLGPTGVRKLFF.